The entry below gives a single T cell receptor beta chain sequence along with its context. The antigen remains undetermined. The study drew its donors from healthy HIV-negative adults without recent acute infections or vaccinations. Using immunoSEQ multiplex PCR, the repertoire was profiled, and TCRdb retains in-frame clones only, with some absent. Of approximately 340,000 clones listed, less than 85% are singletons. The sample belongs to a study of shared clonotypes between healthy human individuals. Study background: Per donor, CD8 memory used one plate, CD8 naive used two, CD4 memory used three and CD4 naive used three.

With 2 bases clipped from V and 0 bases from J, the junction kept 8 bases outside the gene matches. The CDR3 has 17 residues. CDR1 SGHKS and CDR2 YYEKEE come from the germline V gene (reference sequence). Broader study findings: An anticipated effect of sequencing depth on clonotype sharing among donors was recognized.

The V and J genes are TRBV5-5 and TRBJ1-5; TRBD1 aligns across 7 bases. The clonotype was recovered from a young man in good health. Sequenced input: memory CD4+ T cells sorted from blood. The sample's subset: CD45RA-negative fraction. CDR3 sequence (DNA): TGTGCCAGCAGCTTTATGCCGGGACAGAATAGCAATCAGCCCCAGCATTTT. This sequence encodes CASSFMPGQNSNQPQHF. Supplemented by reference TRBV5-5 and TRBJ1-5, the full variable domain reads DAGVTQSPTHLIKTRGQQVTLRCSPISGHKSVSWYQQVLGQGPQFIFQYYEKEERGRGNFPDRFSARQFPNYSSELNVNALLLGDSALYLCASSFMPGQNSNQPQHFGDGTRLSIL.